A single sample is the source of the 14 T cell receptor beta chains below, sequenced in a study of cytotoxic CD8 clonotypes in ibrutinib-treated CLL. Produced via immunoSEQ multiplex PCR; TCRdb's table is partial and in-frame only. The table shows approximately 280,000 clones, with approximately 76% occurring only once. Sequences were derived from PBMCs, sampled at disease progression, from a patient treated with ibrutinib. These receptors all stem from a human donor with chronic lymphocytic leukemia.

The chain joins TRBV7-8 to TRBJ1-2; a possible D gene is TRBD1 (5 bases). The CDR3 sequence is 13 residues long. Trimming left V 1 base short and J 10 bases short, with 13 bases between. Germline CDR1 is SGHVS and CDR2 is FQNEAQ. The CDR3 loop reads CASSLVAGVAYTF. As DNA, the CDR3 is TGTGCCAGCAGCTTAGTAGCGGGGGTGGCCTACACCTTC.

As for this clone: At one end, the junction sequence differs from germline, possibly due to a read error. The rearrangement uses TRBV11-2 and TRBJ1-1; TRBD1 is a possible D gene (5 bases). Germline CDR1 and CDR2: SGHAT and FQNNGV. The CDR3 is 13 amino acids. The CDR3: CASSVEWGTEAFF. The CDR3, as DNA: TGTGCCAGCAGCGTAGAATGGGGGACCGAAGCTTTCTTT.

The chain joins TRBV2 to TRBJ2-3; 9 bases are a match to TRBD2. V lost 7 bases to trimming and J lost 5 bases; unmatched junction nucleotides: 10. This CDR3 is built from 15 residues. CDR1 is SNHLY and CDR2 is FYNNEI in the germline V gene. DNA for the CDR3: TGTGCCAGCACTAGCGGGGCCCTTCAGGTAGATACGCAGTATTTT. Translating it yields CASTSGALQVDTQYF.

The CDR3 nucleotides are TGTGCCAGCAGTTCCACCCGGAAGGGACAGGGGCTGTACGAGCAGTACTTC. Encoded protein: CASSSTRKGQGLYEQYF. This chain connects TRBV28 to TRBJ2-7; 10 nucleotides agree with TRBD1. The length of the CDR3 is 17 residues. CDR1 and CDR2 from the germline V gene are MDHEN and SYDVKM. The J segment lost 4 bases and the V segment lost 4 bases, leaving 13 bases of the junction unmatched.

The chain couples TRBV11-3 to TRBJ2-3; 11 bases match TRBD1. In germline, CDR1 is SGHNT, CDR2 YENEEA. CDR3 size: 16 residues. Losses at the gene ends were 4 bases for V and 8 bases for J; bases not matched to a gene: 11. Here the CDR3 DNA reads TGTGCCAGCAGCTCGGGACAGGGGGACGCTACCGGTACGCAGTATTTT. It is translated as CASSSGQGDATGTQYF. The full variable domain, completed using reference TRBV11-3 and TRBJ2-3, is EAGVVQSPRYKIIEKKQPVAFWCNPISGHNTLYWYLQNLGQGPELLIRYENEEAVDDSQLPKDRFSAERLKGVDSTLKIQPAELGDSAVYLCASSSGQGDATGTQYFGPGTRLTVL.

CDR3 loop: CASSLAGAYRWPTDTQYF. The CDR3 DNA reads as TGTGCCAGCAGCTTAGCGGGGGCTTACCGTTGGCCCACAGATACGCAGTATTTT. The chain is built from TRBV7-2 and TRBJ2-3; perhaps TRBD1 as D (6 bases). This CDR3 is 18 amino acids long. Germline assignment: CDR1 SGHTA and CDR2 FQGNSA. Trimming cost V 0 bases and J 2 bases, with 18 bases left between them. Full variable domain (missing parts from reference TRBV7-2 and TRBJ2-3): GAGVSQSPSNKVTEKGKDVELRCDPISGHTALYWYRQSLGQGLEFLIYFQGNSAPDKSGLPSDRFSAERTGGSVSTLTIQRTQQEDSAVYLCASSLAGAYRWPTDTQYFGPGTRLTVL.

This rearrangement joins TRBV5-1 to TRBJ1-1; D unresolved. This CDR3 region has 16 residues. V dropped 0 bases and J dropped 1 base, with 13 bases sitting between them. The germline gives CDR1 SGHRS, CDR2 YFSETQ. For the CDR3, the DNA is TGCGCCAGCAGCTTGGGACTACCCTCATGGAACACTGAAGCTTTCTTT. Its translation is CASSLGLPSWNTEAFF.

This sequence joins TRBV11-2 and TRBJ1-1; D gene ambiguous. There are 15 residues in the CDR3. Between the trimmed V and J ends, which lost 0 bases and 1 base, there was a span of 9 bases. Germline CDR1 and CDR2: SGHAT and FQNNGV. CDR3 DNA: TGTGCCAGCAGCTTAGATCGTGGTCGGAACACTGAAGCTTTCTTT. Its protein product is CASSLDRGRNTEAFF.

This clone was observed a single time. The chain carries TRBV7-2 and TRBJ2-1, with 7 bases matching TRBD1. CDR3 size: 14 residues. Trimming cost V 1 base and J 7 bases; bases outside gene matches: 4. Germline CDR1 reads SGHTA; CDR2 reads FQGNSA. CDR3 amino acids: CASSLVGTVNEQFF. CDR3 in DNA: TGTGCCAGCAGCTTAGTAGGGACAGTGAATGAGCAGTTCTTC.

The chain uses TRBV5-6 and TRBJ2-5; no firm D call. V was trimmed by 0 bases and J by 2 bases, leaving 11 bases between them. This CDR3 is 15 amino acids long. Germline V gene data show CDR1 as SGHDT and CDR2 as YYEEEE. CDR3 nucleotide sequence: TGTGCCAGCAGCTTGGACCATAGCTTTCAAGAGACCCAGTACTTC. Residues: CASSLDHSFQETQYF.

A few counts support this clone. Here the CDR3 DNA reads TGTGCCAGCAGCCCCGGGACAGGGTATGGCTACACCTTC. Amino acids: CASSPGTGYGYTF. V and J are TRBV7-9 and TRBJ1-2; 9 nucleotides align to TRBD1. The CDR3 is 13 residues long. Looked up from germline, CDR1 is SEHNR and CDR2 is FQNEAQ (reference sequence). V was clipped by 5 bases and J by 5 bases; unmatched bases: 3.

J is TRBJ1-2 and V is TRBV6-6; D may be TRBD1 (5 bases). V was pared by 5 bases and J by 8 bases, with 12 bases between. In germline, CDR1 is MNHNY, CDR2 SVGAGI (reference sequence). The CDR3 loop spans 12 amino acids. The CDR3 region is CASSPDIEGYTF. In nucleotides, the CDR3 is TGTGCCAGCAGTCCGGACATTGAAGGCTACACCTTC.

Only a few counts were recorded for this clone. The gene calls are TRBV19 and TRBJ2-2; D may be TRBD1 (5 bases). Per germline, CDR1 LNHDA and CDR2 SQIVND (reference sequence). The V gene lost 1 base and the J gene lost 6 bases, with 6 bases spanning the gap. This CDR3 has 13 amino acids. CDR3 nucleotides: TGTGCCAGTAGTATAGTAGGGGCCGGGGAGCTGTTTTTT. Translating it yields CASSIVGAGELFF.

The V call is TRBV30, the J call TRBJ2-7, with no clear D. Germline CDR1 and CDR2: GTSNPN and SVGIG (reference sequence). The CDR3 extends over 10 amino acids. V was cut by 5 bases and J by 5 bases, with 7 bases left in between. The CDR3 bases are TGTGCCTGGGCCCATAACGAGCAGTACTTC. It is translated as CAWAHNEQYF. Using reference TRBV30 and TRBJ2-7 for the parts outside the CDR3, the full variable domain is SQTIHQWPATLVQPVGSPLSLECTVEGTSNPNLYWYRQAAGRGLQLLFYSVGIGQISSEVPQNLSASRPQDRQFILSSKKLLLSDSGFYLCAWAHNEQYFGPGTRLTVT.